This T cell receptor beta chain was captured in a study of blood T cell repertoires in COVID-19. Turning to the study itself: PBMCs, B-cell-depleted T cells, or T cells provided the cDNA or gDNA that made up the material.

This CDR3 has 16 residues. Trimming took 2 bases from V and 3 from J, leaving 14 bases between them. Germline V lookup: CDR1 MNHNS, CDR2 SASEGT. The repertoire was sequenced with immunoSEQ multiplex PCR; TCRdb's copy has only in-frame clones and lacks some. The sample records approximately 320,000 clones, 80% to 90% being singletons. Specimen: PBMCs or T cells enriched from blood (not recorded which). This sequence originates from a young woman who had recovered from COVID-19. The gene calls are TRBV6-1 and TRBJ1-5; a weak D match, TRBD1 (5 bases). CDR3 in DNA: TGTGCCAGCAGTGAAAGGTCACAGGCGCACAATCAGCCCCAGCATTTT. Translating it yields CASSERSQAHNQPQHF.